The 30 T cell receptor beta chains below were found in one sample sequenced in a study of persistence of HIV-infected CD4 T cells. For these receptors, no antigen is known. Lysates of CMV-infected fibroblasts at about 10 ug/mL stimulated these cells. Memory cells lacking CD40L and CD69 with high CD45RO were sorted. Sequencing used immunoSEQ version 4 in survey mode. This table comes from immunoSEQ multiplex PCR, and its TCRdb copy is limited to in-frame clones, with some not included. This table holds around 48,000 clones, around 72% found once. The source was CD4+ T cells sorted from PBMCs after roughly 17-hour stimulation, collected from a patient who received antiretroviral therapy. These receptor sequences come from an adult man with HIV who was CMV-seropositive.

The CDR3 DNA follows: TGTGCCAGCAGCCCCATAAGGGGAGGCGAGCAGTACTTC. It yields the protein CASSPIRGGEQYF. The rearrangement joins TRBV5-5 to TRBJ2-7; tentative D call: TRBD2 (6 bases). Looked up from germline, CDR1 is SGHKS and CDR2 is YYEKEE (reference sequence). This CDR3 has 13 amino acids. The V gene lost 4 bases and the J gene lost 6 bases, with 14 bases spanning the gap.

The rearrangement joins TRBV19 to TRBJ1-1; the D gene is possibly TRBD1 (6 bases). CDR3 size: 13 residues. CDR1 is LNHDA and CDR2 is SQIVND in the germline V gene (reference sequence). The V gene lost 7 bases and the J gene lost 6 bases, with 15 bases spanning the gap. CDR3 sequence reads: CASNSGRGAEAFF. The CDR3 region has the DNA TGTGCCAGTAATTCAGGGAGGGGGGCTGAAGCTTTCTTT. The complete variable domain, with remaining parts taken from reference TRBV19 and TRBJ1-1, reads DGGITQSPKYLFRKEGQNVTLSCEQNLNHDAMYWYRQDPGQGLRLIYYSQIVNDFQKGDIAEGYSVSREKKESFPLTVTSAQKNPTAFYLCASNSGRGAEAFFGQGTRLTVV.

This rearrangement joins TRBV6-5 to TRBJ2-3; 7 bases line up with TRBD2. The CDR3 runs to 14 residues. The ends lost 7 bases at V and 5 bases at J; junction bases unmatched: 9. In germline, CDR1 is MNHEY, CDR2 SVGAGI. The CDR3 bases are TGTGCCAGCAAAGAGGGGAGGGCCCAAGATACGCAGTATTTT. This encodes CASKEGRAQDTQYF.

V is TRBV12-3 or TRBV12-4 and J is TRBJ1-2; tentative D call: TRBD1 (5 bases). This CDR3 is 12 amino acids long. Trimming removed 6 bases from V and 8 bases from J, with 13 bases in between. Written as DNA, the CDR3 is TGTGCCAGCAGCCGATACAACAGGGGCTACACCTTC. Protein sequence: CASSRYNRGYTF.

The V gene is TRBV6-2 or TRBV6-3, the J gene TRBJ2-7; 8 nucleotides agree with TRBD1. There are 14 residues in the CDR3. Germline-derived CDR1 and CDR2 are MNHEY and SVGEGT. With 0 bases clipped from V and 2 bases from J, the junction kept 0 bases outside the gene matches. CDR3 DNA sequence: TGTGCCAGCAGTTACTCCAGGGGGCCCTACGAGCAGTACTTC. Its protein product is CASSYSRGPYEQYF.

This clone came up once. The rearrangement links TRBV7-2 to TRBJ2-7; no definite D call. The CDR3 runs 11 residues. Germline CDR1 is SGHTA and CDR2 is FQGNSA. Trimming cost V 5 bases and J 6 bases, with 8 bases left between them. CDR3 region: CASSRGVEQYF. The CDR3 DNA reads as TGTGCCAGCAGCCGTGGGGTCGAGCAGTACTTC. The variable domain in full, with the rest retrieved from reference TRBV7-2 and TRBJ2-7, is GAGVSQSPSNKVTEKGKDVELRCDPISGHTALYWYRQSLGQGLEFLIYFQGNSAPDKSGLPSDRFSAERTGGSVSTLTIQRTQQEDSAVYLCASSRGVEQYFGPGTRLTVT.

The chain couples TRBV30 to TRBJ2-5; tentative D call: TRBD1 (5 bases). CDR1 GTSNPN and CDR2 SVGIG come from the germline V gene (reference sequence). The CDR3 length is 16 residues. Trimming pared 2 bases from V and 4 bases from J, leaving 20 bases between. CDR3 protein: CAWSTTANRIGETQYF. The CDR3 coding sequence is TGTGCCTGGAGTACGACCGCTAACAGGATCGGAGAGACCCAGTACTTC. Based on the CDR3 plus reference TRBV30 and TRBJ2-5, the full variable domain is SQTIHQWPATLVQPVGSPLSLECTVEGTSNPNLYWYRQAAGRGLQLLFYSVGIGQISSEVPQNLSASRPQDRQFILSSKKLLLSDSGFYLCAWSTTANRIGETQYFGPGTRLLVL.

In this sample, this clone turned up a few times. The J gene is TRBJ1-1, the V gene TRBV6-5; TRBD1 is a possible D gene (6 bases). V was trimmed by 2 bases and J by 7 bases, leaving 11 bases between them. In germline, CDR1 is MNHEY, CDR2 SVGAGI. The CDR3 length is 13 residues. CDR3 nucleotides: TGTGCCAGCAGTTACCTGGGGGCTGGTGAAGCTTTCTTT. Protein sequence: CASSYLGAGEAFF.

J is TRBJ2-3 and V is TRBV30; D is undetermined. The germline V and J ends were trimmed by 0 bases and 4 bases, with 8 bases remaining between them. The CDR3 has 13 residues. CDR1 is GTSNPN, CDR2 SVGIG, per germline (reference sequence). CDR3 sequence (DNA): TGTGCCTGGAGTGTACGTGTGCCAGATACGCAGTATTTT. It specifies CAWSVRVPDTQYF.

The chain recombines TRBV7-9 with TRBJ2-1; TRBD2 is a possible D gene (6 bases). With 0 bases removed from V and 3 bases from J, the gap between germline ends came to 12 bases. The CDR3 extends over 16 amino acids. Germline V gene lookup returns CDR1 SEHNR and CDR2 FQNEAQ (reference sequence). Here the CDR3 reads CASSLAGSGIYNEQFF. As DNA, the CDR3 is TGTGCCAGCAGCTTAGCGGGTAGCGGTATCTACAATGAGCAGTTCTTC.

The genes are TRBV3-1 (or the pseudogene TRBV3-2) and TRBJ1-6, with D uncertain. The germline V gene has CDR1 LGHDT and CDR2 YNNKEL (reference sequence). The CDR3 has 18 amino acids. The V and J ends lost 5 bases and 3 bases respectively, with 20 bases between them. CDR3 protein: CASSTSSTRLHYNSPLHF. In nucleotides, the CDR3 is TGTGCCAGCAGCACGTCCTCAACAAGACTGCACTATAATTCACCCCTCCACTTT.

This clone was counted a few times. V usage is TRBV19 and J usage is TRBJ1-2; D gene uncertain. The CDR3 consists of 11 residues. The germline CDR1 and CDR2 sequences are LNHDA and SQIVND (reference sequence). Deletions cut 5 bases from V and 5 bases from J, with 6 bases between. The CDR3 DNA reads as TGTGCCAGTAGTTGGCTTTATGGCTACACCTTC. Translating it yields CASSWLYGYTF.

A remark on this clone: At one boundary the junction diverges from the germline segment, which might be a read error. The rearrangement uses TRBV18 and TRBJ1-1; D may be TRBD1 (6 bases). The CDR3 spans 17 residues. Germline V CDR1 and CDR2: KGHSH, LQKENI. The CDR3 coding sequence is TGTGCCAGCTCAGCACCCCGGGGGGGGGCTTCATCCACTGAAGCTTTCTTT. Translated: CASSAPRGGASSTEAFF.

This clone was detected once. The chain recombines TRBV11-1 with TRBJ2-2; 10 bases map to TRBD2. This CDR3 has 16 residues. V lost 4 bases, J lost 5 bases, and 7 bases stayed unmatched. Germline V gives CDR1 SGHAT, CDR2 FQDESV (reference sequence). Here the CDR3 reads CASSSRAGGETGELFF. The CDR3 nucleotides read TGTGCCAGCAGCTCGAGAGCGGGAGGGGAGACCGGGGAGCTGTTTTTT.

The chain couples TRBV7-9 to TRBJ2-5; 10 positions match TRBD1. The CDR3 has 16 residues. The V gene's germline CDR1 is SEHNR and CDR2 FQNEAQ (reference sequence). V was pared by 1 base and J by 4 bases, with 6 bases of the junction left unmatched. The CDR3 here is CASSLGDRGLAETQYF. CDR3 sequence (DNA): TGTGCCAGCAGCTTAGGGGACAGGGGATTGGCAGAGACCCAGTACTTC.

The CDR3 bases are TGTGCCAGCAGTCAGGACAGGGCGGACACCATATATTTT. Translating gives CASSQDRADTIYF. The chain uses TRBV6-5 and TRBJ1-3; 8 bases agree with TRBD1. This CDR3 has 13 amino acids. Germline values: CDR1 MNHEY, CDR2 SVGAGI. The junction had 5 bases not matched to a gene; V was cut back by 5 bases and J by 8 bases.

The chain recombines TRBV7-9 with TRBJ2-7; D perhaps matches TRBD1 (7 bases). The length of the CDR3 is 15 residues. CDR1 is SEHNR and CDR2 is FQNEAQ in the germline V gene (reference sequence). V was cut by 5 bases and J by 4 bases, with 18 bases left in between. This CDR3 reads CASSRIAGQIYEQYF. DNA for the CDR3: TGTGCCAGCAGCCGTATCGCGGGACAGATATACGAGCAGTACTTC.

The V call is TRBV7-6, the J call TRBJ2-5; D is possibly TRBD1 (6 bases). Germline lookup yields CDR1 SGHVS and CDR2 FNYEAQ. The CDR3 has 13 residues. Trimming cost V 5 bases and J 3 bases, with 10 bases left between them. The CDR3 here is CASSPGQKETQYF. For the CDR3, the DNA is TGTGCCAGCAGCCCCGGACAGAAAGAGACCCAGTACTTC.

In its sample, this clone ranks as medium-sized. This sequence joins TRBV6-5 and TRBJ2-1, with 11 positions matching TRBD1. The CDR3 consists of 12 residues. The V gene end was trimmed by 6 bases and the J gene end by 15 bases; junction bases not matched to a gene: 7. Germline V gene data show CDR1 as MNHEY and CDR2 as SVGAGI. The CDR3 bases are TGTGCCAGCAGAGGACAGGGGGCACAGAGGTTCTTC. It codes for CASRGQGAQRFF.

This chain connects TRBV5-1 to TRBJ2-7; 7 bases are shared with TRBD1. V lost 5 bases and J lost 6; bases outside the gene matches: 8. Per the germline V gene, CDR1 is SGHRS and CDR2 is YFSETQ. The CDR3 sequence is 13 residues long. CDR3 sequence: CASSPLQGTEQYF. In nucleotides, the CDR3 is TGCGCCAGCAGTCCATTACAGGGGACCGAGCAGTACTTC.

The V gene is TRBV7-9, the J gene TRBJ1-4, with TRBD1 matching over 7 bases. This CDR3 comprises 15 residues. Germline V gene lookup returns CDR1 SEHNR and CDR2 FQNEAQ (reference sequence). V was pared by 3 bases and J by 8 bases, with 9 bases of the junction left unmatched. The CDR3: CASSFRQGGGEKLFF. The CDR3 coding sequence is TGTGCCAGCAGCTTCCGACAGGGAGGAGGAGAAAAACTGTTTTTT.

The chain recombines TRBV18 with TRBJ1-1, with D unresolved. Trimming pared 5 bases from V and 3 bases from J, leaving 10 bases between. The germline V gene has CDR1 KGHSH and CDR2 LQKENI. The CDR3 is made up of 13 amino acids. The CDR3 nucleotides are TGTGCCAGCTCATCACAAAGGGACACTGAAGCTTTCTTT. It yields the protein CASSSQRDTEAFF.

This rearrangement joins TRBV6-5 to TRBJ1-1, with D tentatively TRBD1 (6 bases). The germline V gene encodes CDR1 MNHEY and CDR2 SVGAGI. V shed 2 bases and J shed 6 bases, with 16 bases lying between them. The CDR3 sequence is 15 residues long. CDR3 protein: CASSYVRGGYAEAFF. CDR3 DNA: TGTGCCAGCAGTTACGTTCGGGGGGGCTACGCTGAAGCTTTCTTT.

The chain recombines TRBV10-3 with TRBJ1-2; D not resolved. CDR3 length equals 15 residues. Germline CDR1 is ENHRY and CDR2 is SYGVKD. V was cut by 0 bases and J by 1 base, with 9 bases left in between. The CDR3 region has the DNA TGTGCCATCAGTGAGTCTCGAAATCTTAACTATGGCTACACCTTC. Translating gives CAISESRNLNYGYTF.

The chain carries TRBV7-3 and TRBJ2-3; 16 nucleotides match TRBD2. CDR3 length: 16 amino acids. The V gene's germline CDR1 is SGHTA and CDR2 FQGTGA. V was clipped by 6 bases and J by 6 bases; unmatched bases: 6. Here the CDR3 reads CASSAGLAGGTDTQYF. The CDR3 DNA reads as TGTGCCAGCAGTGCGGGACTAGCGGGAGGGACGGATACGCAGTATTTT.

The table lists this clone with a few counts. The genes are TRBV30 and TRBJ2-7; the D gene is possibly TRBD1 (6 bases). V was pared by 0 bases and J by 1 base, with 10 bases between. CDR1 and CDR2 (germline): GTSNPN, SVGIG (reference sequence). CDR3 length: 14 amino acids. CDR3 in amino acids: CAWSVGDRSYEQYF. In DNA form, the CDR3 reads TGTGCCTGGAGTGTAGGAGACAGGTCCTACGAGCAGTACTTC.

Only a few counts were recorded for this clone. The CDR3 nucleotides read TGTGCCAGTCATCTAGGGGGCAGCAATCAGCCCCAGCATTTT. It specifies CASHLGGSNQPQHF. This chain connects TRBV6-6 to TRBJ1-5; 7 bases are shared with TRBD1. Trimming cost V 9 bases and J 1 base; bases outside gene matches: 6. Germline V CDR1 and CDR2: MNHNY, SVGAGI (reference sequence). CDR3 length: 14 residues.

Only a few counts were recorded for this clone. This chain uses TRBV18 with TRBJ1-2, with unresolved D. Germline V lookup: CDR1 KGHSH, CDR2 LQKENI. The CDR3 is 16 amino acids. V was clipped by 2 bases and J by 6 bases, with 19 bases between them. The CDR3: CASSPVSAGLGNGYTF. The CDR3 DNA sequence: TGTGCCAGCTCACCAGTCTCGGCAGGACTTGGGAATGGCTACACCTTC.

The chain uses TRBV11-2 and TRBJ2-2; tentatively, D is TRBD1 (7 bases). The CDR3 spans 16 residues. The V end was cut by 5 bases, the J end by 6 bases, with 19 bases between. Germline V CDR1 and CDR2: SGHAT, FQNNGV. In DNA, the CDR3 is TGTGCCAGCAGCGTAGCCAGGGGGACTTTGGCCGGGGAGCTGTTTTTT. This encodes CASSVARGTLAGELFF. The full variable domain, its missing parts supplied by reference TRBV11-2 and TRBJ2-2, is EAGVAQSPRYKIIEKRQSVAFWCNPISGHATLYWYQQILGQGPKLLIQFQNNGVVDDSQLPKDRFSAERLKGVDSTLKIQPAKLEDSAVYLCASSVARGTLAGELFFGEGSRLTVL.

The V call is TRBV5-6, the J call TRBJ2-1, with a weak D call TRBD2 (6 bases). This CDR3 has 13 residues. Looked up from germline, CDR1 is SGHDT and CDR2 is YYEEEE. V lost 3 bases and J lost 6, with 10 bases in between. The CDR3 sequence is CASSSGLRNEQFF. The CDR3 nucleotides read TGTGCCAGCAGCTCGGGACTTCGCAATGAGCAGTTCTTC.